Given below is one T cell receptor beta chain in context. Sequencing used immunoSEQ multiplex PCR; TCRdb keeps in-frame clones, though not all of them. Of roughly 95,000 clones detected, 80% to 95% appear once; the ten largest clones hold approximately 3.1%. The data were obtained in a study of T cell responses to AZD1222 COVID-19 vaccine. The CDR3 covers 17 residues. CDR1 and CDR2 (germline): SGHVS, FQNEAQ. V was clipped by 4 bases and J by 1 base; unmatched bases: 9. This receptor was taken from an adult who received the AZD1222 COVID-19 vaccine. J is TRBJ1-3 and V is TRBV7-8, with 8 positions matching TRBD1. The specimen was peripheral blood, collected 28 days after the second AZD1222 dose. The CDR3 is CASSSWTGIGSGNTIYF. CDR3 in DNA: TGTGCCAGCAGCTCCTGGACAGGGATTGGGTCTGGAAACACCATATATTTT.